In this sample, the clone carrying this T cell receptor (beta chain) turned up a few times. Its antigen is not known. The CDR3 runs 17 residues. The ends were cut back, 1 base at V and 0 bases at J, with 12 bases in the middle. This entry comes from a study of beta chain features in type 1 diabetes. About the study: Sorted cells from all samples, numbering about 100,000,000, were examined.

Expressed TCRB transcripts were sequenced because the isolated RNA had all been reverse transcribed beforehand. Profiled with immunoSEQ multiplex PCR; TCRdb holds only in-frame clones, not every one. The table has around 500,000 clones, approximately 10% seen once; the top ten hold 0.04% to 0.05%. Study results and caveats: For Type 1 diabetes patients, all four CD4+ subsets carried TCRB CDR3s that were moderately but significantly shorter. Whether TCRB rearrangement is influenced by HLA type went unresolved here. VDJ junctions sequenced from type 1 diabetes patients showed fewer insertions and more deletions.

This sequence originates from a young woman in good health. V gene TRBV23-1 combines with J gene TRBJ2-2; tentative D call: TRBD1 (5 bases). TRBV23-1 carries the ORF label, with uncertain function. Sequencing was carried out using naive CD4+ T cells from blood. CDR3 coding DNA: TGCGCCAGCAGTCAATACAGGTTAAACCCGAACACCGGGGAGCTGTTTTTT. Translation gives CASSQYRLNPNTGELFF.